The subject of this entry is one T cell receptor (beta chain). What it recognizes is unknown. These data belong to a study of T cells in tuberculosis. Study conclusions and caveats: Smaller alpha distances in active tuberculosis partly reflected shorter CDR3-alpha lengths. GEM motif frequencies gave over 60% accuracy; the GMM repertoire gave about 90%.

Generated by immunoSEQ multiplex PCR, the TCRdb table keeps only in-frame clones and is missing some. In the table there are 30,000 or so clones, 90% to 95% of which are singletons. Trimming cost V 6 bases and J 12 bases; bases outside gene matches: 7. Germline-derived CDR1 and CDR2 are SGHRS and YFSETQ. The CDR3 totals 14 residues. The sample's time point: new active TB diagnosis, blood taken before or within 7 days of starting treatment. Confirmation came from sputum smear and/or culture positivity for M. tuberculosis. Each donor contributed around 100,000 T cells on average, unsorted. The sample in question was PBMCs, obtained at tuberculosis diagnosis. The sequence came from an adult with tuberculosis. Some clones in this sample may be carry-over from other donors' samples. The V call is TRBV5-1, the J call TRBJ2-1, with 15 bases identical to TRBD2. The CDR3 spells CASTGTSGGLGQFF. CDR3 nucleotides: TGCGCCAGCACCGGGACTAGCGGGGGGCTGGGGCAGTTCTTC.